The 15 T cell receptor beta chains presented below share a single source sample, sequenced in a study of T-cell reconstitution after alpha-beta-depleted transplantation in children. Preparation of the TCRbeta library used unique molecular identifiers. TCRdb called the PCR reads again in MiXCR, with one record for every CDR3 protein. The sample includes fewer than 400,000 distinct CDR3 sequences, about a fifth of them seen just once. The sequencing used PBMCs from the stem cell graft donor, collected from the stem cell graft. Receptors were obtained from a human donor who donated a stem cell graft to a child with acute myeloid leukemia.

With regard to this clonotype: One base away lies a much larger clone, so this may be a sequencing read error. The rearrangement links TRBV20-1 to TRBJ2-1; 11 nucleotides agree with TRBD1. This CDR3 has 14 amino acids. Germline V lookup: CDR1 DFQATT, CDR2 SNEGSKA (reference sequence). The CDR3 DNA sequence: TGCAGTGCTCAGGACAGGGGGCGTTTGAATGAGGAGTTCTTC. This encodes CSAQDRGRLNEEFF.

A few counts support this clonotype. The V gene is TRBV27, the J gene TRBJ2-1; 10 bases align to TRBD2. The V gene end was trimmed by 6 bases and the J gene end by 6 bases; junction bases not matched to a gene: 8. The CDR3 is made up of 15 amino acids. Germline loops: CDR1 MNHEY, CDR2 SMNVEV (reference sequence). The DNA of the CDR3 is TGTGCCAGCAGCTTCGGAGCGGGAGGGAGCAATGAGCAGTTCTTC. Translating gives CASSFGAGGSNEQFF.

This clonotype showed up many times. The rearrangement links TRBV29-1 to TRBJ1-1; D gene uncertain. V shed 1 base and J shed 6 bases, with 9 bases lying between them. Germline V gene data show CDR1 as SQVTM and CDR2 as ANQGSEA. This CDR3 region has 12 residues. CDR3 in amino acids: CSVEGLDSEAFF. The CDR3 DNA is TGCAGCGTTGAAGGCTTGGATTCTGAAGCTTTCTTT. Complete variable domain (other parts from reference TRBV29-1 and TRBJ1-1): SAVISQKPSRDICQRGTSLTIQCQVDSQVTMMFWYRQQPGQSLTLIATANQGSEATYESGFVIDKFPISRPNLTFSTLTVSNMSPEDSSIYLCSVEGLDSEAFFGQGTRLTVV.

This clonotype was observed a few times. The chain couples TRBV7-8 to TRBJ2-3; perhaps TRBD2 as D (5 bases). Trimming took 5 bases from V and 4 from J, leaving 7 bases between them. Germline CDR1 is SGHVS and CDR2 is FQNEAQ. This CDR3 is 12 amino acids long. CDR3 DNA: TGTGCCAGCAGCAGCGGACCAGATACGCAGTATTTT. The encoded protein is CASSSGPDTQYF.

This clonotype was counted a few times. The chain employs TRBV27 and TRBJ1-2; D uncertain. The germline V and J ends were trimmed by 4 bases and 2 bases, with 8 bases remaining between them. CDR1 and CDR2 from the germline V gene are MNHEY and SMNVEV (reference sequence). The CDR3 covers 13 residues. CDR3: CASSSRGNYGYTF. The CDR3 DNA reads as TGTGCCAGCAGTTCGCGAGGGAACTATGGCTACACCTTC.

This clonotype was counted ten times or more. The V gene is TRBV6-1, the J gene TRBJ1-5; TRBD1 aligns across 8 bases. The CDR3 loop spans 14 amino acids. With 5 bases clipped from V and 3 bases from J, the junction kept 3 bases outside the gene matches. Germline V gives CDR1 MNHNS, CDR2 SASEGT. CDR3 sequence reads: CASSRTGNNQPQHF. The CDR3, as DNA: TGTGCCAGCAGTCGGACAGGGAACAATCAGCCCCAGCATTTT.

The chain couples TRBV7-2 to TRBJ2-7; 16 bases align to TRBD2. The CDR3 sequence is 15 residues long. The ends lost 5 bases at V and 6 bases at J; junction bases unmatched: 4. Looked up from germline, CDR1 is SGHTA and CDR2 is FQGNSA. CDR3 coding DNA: TGTGCCAGCAGCACGGGACTAGCGGGAGGGGGCGAGCAGTACTTC. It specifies CASSTGLAGGGEQYF.

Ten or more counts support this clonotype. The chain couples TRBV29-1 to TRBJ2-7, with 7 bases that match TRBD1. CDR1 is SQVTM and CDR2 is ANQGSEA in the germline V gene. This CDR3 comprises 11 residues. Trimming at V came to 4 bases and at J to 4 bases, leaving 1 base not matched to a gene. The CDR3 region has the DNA TGCAGCGTTGCGGGACAGTACGAGCAGTACTTC. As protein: CSVAGQYEQYF.

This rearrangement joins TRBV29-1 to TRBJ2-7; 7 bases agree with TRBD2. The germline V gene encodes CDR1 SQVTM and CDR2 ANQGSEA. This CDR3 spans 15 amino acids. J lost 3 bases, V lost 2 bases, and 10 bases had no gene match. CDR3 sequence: CSVEMAGREIYEQYF. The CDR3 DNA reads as TGCAGCGTTGAAATGGCGGGGCGGGAGATCTACGAGCAGTACTTC.

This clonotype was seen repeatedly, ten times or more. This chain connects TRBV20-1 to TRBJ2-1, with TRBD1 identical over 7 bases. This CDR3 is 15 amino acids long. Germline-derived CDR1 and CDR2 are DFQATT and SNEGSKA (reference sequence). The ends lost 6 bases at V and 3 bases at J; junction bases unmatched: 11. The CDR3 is CSATPPGTDYNEQFF. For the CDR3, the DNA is TGCAGTGCCACTCCCCCCGGGACAGACTACAATGAGCAGTTCTTC.

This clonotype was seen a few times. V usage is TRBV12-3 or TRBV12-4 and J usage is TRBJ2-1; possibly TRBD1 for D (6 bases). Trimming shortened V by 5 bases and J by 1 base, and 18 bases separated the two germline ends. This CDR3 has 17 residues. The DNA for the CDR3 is TGTGCCAGCAGTCCCCTGGGGGCCCGAGGATCCTACAATGAGCAGTTCTTC. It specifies CASSPLGARGSYNEQFF.

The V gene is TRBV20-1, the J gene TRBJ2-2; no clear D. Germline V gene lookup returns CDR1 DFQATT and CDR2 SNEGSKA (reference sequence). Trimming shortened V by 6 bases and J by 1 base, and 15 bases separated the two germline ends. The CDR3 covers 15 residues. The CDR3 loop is CSAPRIPENTGELFF. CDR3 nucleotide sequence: TGCAGTGCGCCCCGAATTCCGGAGAACACCGGGGAGCTGTTTTTT.

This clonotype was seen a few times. The CDR3 reads CSARVFSLLAAEGTYEQYF. The CDR3 region has the DNA TGCAGTGCTAGAGTCTTTTCCCTGCTAGCGGCGGAGGGCACCTACGAGCAGTACTTC. The rearrangement joins TRBV20-1 to TRBJ2-7; 7 bases map to TRBD2. This CDR3 is built from 19 residues. Germline lookup yields CDR1 DFQATT and CDR2 SNEGSKA (reference sequence). Trimming at V came to 1 base and at J to 2 bases, leaving 20 bases not matched to a gene.

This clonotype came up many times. CDR3 protein: CSVFASGNNEQFF. The DNA for the CDR3 is TGCAGCGTTTTTGCTAGCGGAAACAATGAGCAGTTCTTC. This rearrangement joins TRBV29-1 to TRBJ2-1, with 7 nucleotides matching TRBD2. This CDR3 has 13 residues. Germline-derived CDR1 and CDR2 are SQVTM and ANQGSEA. V shed 5 bases and J 5 bases; nucleotides not matched to a gene: 6.

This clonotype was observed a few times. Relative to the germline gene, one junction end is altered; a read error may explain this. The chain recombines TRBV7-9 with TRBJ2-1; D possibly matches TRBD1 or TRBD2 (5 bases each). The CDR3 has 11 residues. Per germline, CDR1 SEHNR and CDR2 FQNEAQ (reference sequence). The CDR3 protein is CASSLATGLHF. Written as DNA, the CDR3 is TGTGCCAGCAGCTTAGCAACGGGGCTACACTTC. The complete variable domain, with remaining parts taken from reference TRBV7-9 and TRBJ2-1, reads DTGVSQNPRHKITKRGQNVTFRCDPISEHNRLYWYRQTLGQGPEFLTYFQNEAQLEKSRLLSDRFSAERPKGSFSTLEIQRTEQGDSAMYLCASSLATGLHFGPGTRLTVL.